This TCR beta chain was captured by sequencing in a study of CD8+ T cells in alopecia areata. Findings and limits, study-wide: Mouse data revealed clearer TCR sharing than patient data did, a gap possibly tied to HLA.

Concerning this clone itself: The antigen remains undetermined.

Lesional scalp tissue (obtained by punch biopsy) and peripheral blood were collected from alopecia areata patients. Extracted from the samples, RNA was reverse transcribed into cDNA to serve as the sequencing template. Generated by immunoSEQ multiplex PCR, the TCRdb table keeps only in-frame clones and is missing some. In the table there are about 97,000 clones, about 40% of which are singletons. CDR1 and CDR2 (germline): SEHNR, FQNEAQ (reference sequence). This CDR3 has 12 residues. The V end lost 1 base, the J end lost 5 bases, and 6 bases lay between the germline ends. V gene TRBV7-9 combines with J gene TRBJ2-7; a possible D gene is TRBD1 (6 bases). Material for sequencing was CD4+ T cells sorted from blood. The source of this sequence is a human donor with alopecia areata. The CDR3 loop is CASSLGGHEQYF. Written as DNA, the CDR3 is TGTGCCAGCAGCTTAGGGGGGCACGAGCAGTACTTC. The complete variable domain, with remaining parts taken from reference TRBV7-9 and TRBJ2-7, reads DTGVSQNPRHKITKRGQNVTFRCDPISEHNRLYWYRQTLGQGPEFLTYFQNEAQLEKSRLLSDRFSAERPKGSFSTLEIQRTEQGDSAMYLCASSLGGHEQYFGPGTRLTVT.